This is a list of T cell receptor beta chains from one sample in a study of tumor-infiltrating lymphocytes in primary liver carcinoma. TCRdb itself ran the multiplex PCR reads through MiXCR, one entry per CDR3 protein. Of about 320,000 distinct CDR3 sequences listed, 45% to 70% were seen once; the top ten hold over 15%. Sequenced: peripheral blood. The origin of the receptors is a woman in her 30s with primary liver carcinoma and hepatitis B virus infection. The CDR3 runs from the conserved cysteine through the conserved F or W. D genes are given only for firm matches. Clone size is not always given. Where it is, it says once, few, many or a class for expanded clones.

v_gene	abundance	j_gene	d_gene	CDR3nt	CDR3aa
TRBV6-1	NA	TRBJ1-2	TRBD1	TGTGCCAGCAGTGAAAAGACAGGGGCGACTGTTTATGACTACACCTTC	CASSEKTGATVYDYTF
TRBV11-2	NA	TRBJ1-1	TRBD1	TGTGCCGGCAACCTGGCGACAGGGATTCAAGCTTTCTTT	CAGNLATGIQAFF
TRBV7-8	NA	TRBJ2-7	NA	TGTGCCAGCAGATCTACAGGGACAATAAGCTCCTACGAACAGTACTTC	CASRSTGTISSYEQYF
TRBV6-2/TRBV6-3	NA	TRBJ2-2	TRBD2	TGTGCCAGCAGTACTAGCGATGCCGGGGAGCTGTTTTTT	CASSTSDAGELFF
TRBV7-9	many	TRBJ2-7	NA	TGTGCCAGCAGCCAAGAGGCCTACGAGCAGTACTTC	CASSQEAYEQYF
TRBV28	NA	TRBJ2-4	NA	TGTGCCAGCAGTTTGACTTGGGCGCAAAACATTCAGTACTTC	CASSLTWAQNIQYF
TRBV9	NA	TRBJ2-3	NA	TGTGCCAGCAGCGTAGTTGGGAGCTCGCGCACAGGTACGCAGTATTTT	CASSVVGSSRTGTQYF
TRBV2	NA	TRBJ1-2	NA	TGTGCCAGCAGTGAAAGCCAGAAATATAACTATGGCTACACCTTC	CASSESQKYNYGYTF
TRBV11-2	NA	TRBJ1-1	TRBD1	TGTGCCAGCAGCTCGGCCCCGGACAGGCATACGATACTCTTCACTGAAGCTTTCTTT	CASSSAPDRHTILFTEAFF
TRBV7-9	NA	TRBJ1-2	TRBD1	TGTGCCAGCAGCTCGCCCTACAGGGGACACTATGGCTACACCTTC	CASSSPYRGHYGYTF
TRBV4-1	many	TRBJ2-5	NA	TGCGCCAGCAGCCAAAGACAGTTTCAAGAGACCCAGTACTTC	CASSQRQFQETQYF
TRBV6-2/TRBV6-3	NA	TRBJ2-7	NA	TGTGTCAGCGGAGGGGGGGAGGCGACCTACGAGCAGTACTTC	CVSGGGEATYEQYF
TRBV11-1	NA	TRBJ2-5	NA	TGTGCCAGCAGTCGGCTAGGGGGAGGGCCCAAGACCCAGTACTTC	CASSRLGGGPKTQYF
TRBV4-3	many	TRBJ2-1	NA	TGCGCCAGCAGCCAAGGGATGAGGGGCAATGAGCAGTTCTTC	CASSQGMRGNEQFF
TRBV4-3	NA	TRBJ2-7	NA	TGCGCCAGCAGCCAAGTTGGGGAGTCCGAGCAGTACTTC	CASSQVGESEQYF
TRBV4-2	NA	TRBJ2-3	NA	TGTGCCAGCAGCCGATCCGGGCCAGAATGCACAGATACGCAGTATTTT	CASSRSGPECTDTQYF
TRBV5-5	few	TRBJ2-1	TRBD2	TGTGCCAGCAGCTTGCTAGGGACTAGCGGGAGTGCTTTACGGGGTGAGCAGTTCTTC	CASSLLGTSGSALRGEQFF
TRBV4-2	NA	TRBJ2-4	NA	TGTGCCAGCAGCCTAGACGCGACAGATCAAAACATTCAGTACTTC	CASSLDATDQNIQYF
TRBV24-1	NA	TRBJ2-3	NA	TGTGCCACCAGTGAAGGGGAGTGGAAAGATACGCAGTATTTT	CATSEGEWKDTQYF
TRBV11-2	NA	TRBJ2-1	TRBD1	TGTGCCACCAGCTTAGAGACAGGGGGCATAAGCAGACAGTTCTTC	CATSLETGGISRQFF
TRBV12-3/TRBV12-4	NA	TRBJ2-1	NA	TGTGCCACCAGAGGTAGCGGAACCAACAATGAGCAGTTCTTC	CATRGSGTNNEQFF
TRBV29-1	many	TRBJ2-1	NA	TGCAGCGGATCGGACGGCGTCTCCTACAATGAGCAGTTCTTC	CSGSDGVSYNEQFF
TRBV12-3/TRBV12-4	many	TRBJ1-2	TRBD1	TGTGCCAGCAGTTACAGGGGGTCCAACTATGGCTACACCTTC	CASSYRGSNYGYTF
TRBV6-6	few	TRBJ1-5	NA	TGTGCCACCCGGACACTCAATCAGCCCCAGCATTTT	CATRTLNQPQHF
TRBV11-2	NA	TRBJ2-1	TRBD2	TGTGCCAGCAGCCTAACTAGCGGGAGTATCTATGAGCAGTTCTTC	CASSLTSGSIYEQFF
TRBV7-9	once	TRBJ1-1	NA	TGTGTCAGCAGCTTGGGTACTGAAGCTTTCTTT	CVSSLGTEAFF
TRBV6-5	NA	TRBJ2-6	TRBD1	TGTGCCAACAGGCTATCACCAGAACAGGGGATTGTCTCTGGGGCCAACGTCCTGACTTTC	CANRLSPEQGIVSGANVLTF
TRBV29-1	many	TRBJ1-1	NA	TGCAGCGCTACCCCCCGGGGCTTGAACACTGAAGCTTTCTTT	CSATPRGLNTEAFF
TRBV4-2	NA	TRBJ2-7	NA	TGTGCCAGCAGCCAATCCGTCAGACAACAGATCTACGAGCAGTACTTC	CASSQSVRQQIYEQYF
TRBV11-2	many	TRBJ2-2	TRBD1	TGTGCCAGCAGCTTCCTTGGGACAGGGCACGGGGAGCTGTTTTTT	CASSFLGTGHGELFF